This T cell receptor beta chain was captured in a study of monozygotic twins with inflammatory bowel disease. TCRalpha and TCRbeta cDNA went through nested PCRs of approximately 17 and 9 cycles, two in total. TCRdb reprocessed the 5' RACE reads and stores each CDR3 protein as one record, lacking DNA. Its clone listing holds 80,000 or so distinct CDR3 sequences. Germline V lookup: CDR1 SGHTA, CDR2 FQGNSA. CDR3 length: 14 residues. This clonotype was obtained from a human donor with ulcerative colitis or Crohn's disease, or a healthy co-twin of an affected twin (not recorded which). The sequencing sample was made of blood. The chain has TRBV7-2 and TRBJ2-3; TCRdb selects TRBD1, and the lack of DNA leaves this call unchecked. CDR3 sequence reads: CASSLQTGSVTQYF. The full variable domain, in which reference TRBV7-2 and TRBJ2-3 provide the parts outside the CDR3, is GAGVSQSPSNKVTEKGKDVELRCDPISGHTALYWYRQSLGQGLEFLIYFQGNSAPDKSGLPSDRFSAERTGGSVSTLTIQRTQQEDSAVYLCASSLQTGSVTQYFGPGTRLTVL.